This paragraph covers one T cell receptor (beta chain) sequence. V was clipped by 0 bases and J by 0 bases, with 5 bases between them. The germline V gene encodes CDR1 KGHSH and CDR2 LQKENI. The CDR3 runs to 15 residues. This entry belongs to a study of shared T cell receptors in the human thymus. Assay used: immunoSEQ multiplex PCR; TCRdb lists only in-frame clones, some missing. This repertoire shows more than 550,000 clones, roughly 88% found once; its top ten account for over 0.008%. The sample also formed part of further work on human thymus T cells. Per that study: Each of the donors was a healthy Finnish infant who was undergoing open corrective cardiac surgery for congenital heart defects. Thymus pieces cut out during corrective heart surgery were the tissue that was used.

V gene TRBV18 combines with J gene TRBJ2-2, with D maybe TRBD1 (5 bases). This TCR derives from a girl less than two years old with a congenital heart defect. Sequenced sample: thymocytes. This CDR3 reads CASSPPRANTGELFF. The CDR3 coding sequence is TGTGCCAGCTCACCACCCAGGGCGAACACCGGGGAGCTGTTTTTT.